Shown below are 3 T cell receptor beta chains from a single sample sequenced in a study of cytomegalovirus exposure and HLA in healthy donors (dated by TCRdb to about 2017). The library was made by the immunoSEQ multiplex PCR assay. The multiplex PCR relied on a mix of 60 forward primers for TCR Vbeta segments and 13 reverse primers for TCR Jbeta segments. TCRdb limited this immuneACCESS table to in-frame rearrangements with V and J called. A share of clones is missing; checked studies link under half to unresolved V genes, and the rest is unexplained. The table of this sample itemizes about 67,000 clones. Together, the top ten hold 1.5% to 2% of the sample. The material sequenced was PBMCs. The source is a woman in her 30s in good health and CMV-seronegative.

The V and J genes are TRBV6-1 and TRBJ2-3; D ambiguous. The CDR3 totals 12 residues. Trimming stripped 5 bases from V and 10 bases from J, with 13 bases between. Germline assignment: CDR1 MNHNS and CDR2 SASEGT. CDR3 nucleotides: TGTGCCAGCAGTCCGAGCCTACGTGCGCAGTATTTT. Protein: CASSPSLRAQYF.

The CDR3 DNA reads as TGCGCCAGCAGCCAAGAGACAGGGAAGAACATCCCCCTCCACTTT. Amino acids: CASSQETGKNIPLHF. The chain uses TRBV4-3 and TRBJ1-6, with 7 positions matching TRBD1. CDR3 length: 15 amino acids. V dropped 0 bases and J dropped 13; count of bases not matched to a gene: 9. CDR1 and CDR2 (germline): LGHNA, YSLEER.

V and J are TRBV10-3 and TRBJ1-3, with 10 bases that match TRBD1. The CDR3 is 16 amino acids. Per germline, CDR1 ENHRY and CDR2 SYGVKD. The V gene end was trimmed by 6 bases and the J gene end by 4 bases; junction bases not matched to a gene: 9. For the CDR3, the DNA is TGTGCCATCAGAGTCCGGGACAGGGGATTCGGAAACACCATATATTTT. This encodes CAIRVRDRGFGNTIYF.